Listed below are T cell receptor beta chains from one sample, sequenced in a study of shared clonotypes between healthy human individuals. Repertoires were generated with immunoSEQ multiplex PCR, while TCRdb's copy carries only in-frame clones and drops some. This table holds around 610,000 clones, approximately 96% found once. Input material: naive CD8+ T cells sorted from blood. Receptors originate from a woman younger than 45 in good health. CDR3s include the opening cysteine and the closing phenylalanine or tryptophan. Each record gives: CDR3 DNA, CDR3 protein, D gene, J gene, V gene, clone size. The D gene is left open where the match is weak. The size entry is marked missing in some rows and otherwise reads once, few, many or a size class.

TGTGCCAGCAGCCAAGGGGAGGGCAGCTCCTACGAGCAGTACTTC | CASSQGEGSSYEQYF | TRBD2 | TRBJ2-7 | TRBV7-8 | .
TGCAGTGCTAGAGTAACGGAGACCCAGTACTTC | CSARVTETQYF | . | TRBJ2-5 | TRBV20-1 | .
TGTGCCAGCAGAACGGACCCCAGCACAGATACGCAGTATTTT | CASRTDPSTDTQYF | . | TRBJ2-3 | TRBV6-5 | .
TGTGCCAGCAGCTTCGCCCAGAACTACGAGCAGTACTTC | CASSFAQNYEQYF | . | TRBJ2-7 | TRBV5-4 | .
TGTGCCACCAACCCCGGGGAGGCCATCTCCTACGAGCAGTACTTC | CATNPGEAISYEQYF | . | TRBJ2-7 | TRBV10-3 | .
TGTGCCAGTAGTATCCGGGGGTGGGAATGGGGAGATACGCAGTATTTT | CASSIRGWEWGDTQYF | . | TRBJ2-3 | TRBV19 | .
TGTGCCAGCAGTTCACAAGCGGGAGGGTTCTTAGAGACCCAGTACTTC | CASSSQAGGFLETQYF | TRBD2 | TRBJ2-5 | TRBV6-5 | .
TGTGCCATCAGTGAGGTTCGTTATGAAAAACTGTTTTTT | CAISEVRYEKLFF | . | TRBJ1-4 | TRBV10-3 | .
TGTGCCAGCAGCCTCAGGGAAAACACCGGGGAGCTGTTTTTT | CASSLRENTGELFF | . | TRBJ2-2 | TRBV28 | .
TGTGCCAGCAGCGCCTATGTAGGGTCGGCTGAAAAACTGTTTTTT | CASSAYVGSAEKLFF | . | TRBJ1-4 | TRBV28 | .
TGCGCCAGCAGCCAAGTGGGTCGGTTGCGGGGGGACAATGAGCAGTTCTTC | CASSQVGRLRGDNEQFF | TRBD2 | TRBJ2-1 | TRBV4-1 | .
TGTGCCAGCAGTGCCGAGAGCGGGATCAGCACAGATACGCAGTATTTT | CASSAESGISTDTQYF | TRBD2 | TRBJ2-3 | TRBV28 | .
TGCGCCAGCAGCCAAGATCTGTACCCGGAGGCTTTCTTT | CASSQDLYPEAFF | . | TRBJ1-1 | TRBV4-1 | once
TGCGCCAGCAGTGAGTCTTGGGCTAGCGGGAGAAGATTCAACGAGCAGTACTTC | CASSESWASGRRFNEQYF | TRBD2 | TRBJ2-7 | TRBV10-1 | once
TGTGCCAGCAGTTTAGGTCCAGGGTTAAATGAAAAACTGTTTTTT | CASSLGPGLNEKLFF | . | TRBJ1-4 | TRBV27 | .
TGTGCCATCAGTGAGGTAGATGGCACAGATACGCAGTATTTT | CAISEVDGTDTQYF | . | TRBJ2-3 | TRBV10-3 | .
TGCGCCAGCAGCCAAGGACCGACAGGGGGGAATTCACCCCTCCACTTT | CASSQGPTGGNSPLHF | TRBD1 | TRBJ1-6 | TRBV4-1 | .
TGTGCCAGCAGACTAACAGGCGGCTCGGGCGAGCAGTACTTC | CASRLTGGSGEQYF | . | TRBJ2-7 | TRBV28 | .
TGTGCCAGCAGTCCAGGACAGGGACCCACTAATGAAAAACTGTTTTTT | CASSPGQGPTNEKLFF | TRBD1 | TRBJ1-4 | TRBV28 | .
TGCGCCAGCAGCCTAAGGTTAGCCCTTAATGGGGCTGAGCAGTTCTTC | CASSLRLALNGAEQFF | . | TRBJ2-1 | TRBV4-1 | .
TGTGCCAGCAGTTTAACTAGCGGGAACAATGAGCAGTTCTTC | CASSLTSGNNEQFF | TRBD2 | TRBJ2-1 | TRBV27 | few
TGTGCCAGCAGCTTAAGCGATACGCAGTATTTT | CASSLSDTQYF | . | TRBJ2-3 | TRBV7-9 | .
TGTGCCAGCAGCCCCTCTGACACTGAAGCTTTCTTT | CASSPSDTEAFF | . | TRBJ1-1 | TRBV11-2 | .
TGTGCCAGTAGTGCCGGGACTAGCGGGTACGAGCAGTACTTC | CASSAGTSGYEQYF | TRBD2 | TRBJ2-7 | TRBV19 | .
TGTGCCAGCAGCTTGGGAGGTCCCTATTCCAAAATAAACTACGAGCAGTACTTC | CASSLGGPYSKINYEQYF | . | TRBJ2-7 | TRBV5-6 | .
TGTGCCAGCGTGAGCCCAGGGTATGAGACCCAGTACTTC | CASVSPGYETQYF | . | TRBJ2-5 | TRBV2 | .
TGTGCCAGCAGTTGGATGGGGGGAGGCGAGCAGTACTTC | CASSWMGGGEQYF | . | TRBJ2-7 | TRBV27 | .
TGTGCCAGCAGCTTGAGCAGGTTAATATCGTTTGAGCAGTTCTTC | CASSLSRLISFEQFF | . | TRBJ2-1 | TRBV5-6 | .
TGTGCCAGTAGTAGGTATGGGGCGATTGGTGAAAAACTGTTTTTT | CASSRYGAIGEKLFF | . | TRBJ1-4 | TRBV19 | .
TGTGCCAGCAGCAAAGGGGGAGGCTCCTACGAGCAGTACTTC | CASSKGGGSYEQYF | . | TRBJ2-7 | TRBV5-6 | .
TGTGCCAGCAGTTTACCCGCGGGAGTCGGGGGCAATGAGCAGTTCTTC | CASSLPAGVGGNEQFF | TRBD2 | TRBJ2-1 | TRBV28 | .
TGCAGCGTCCCCGACAGCAGCTCCTACGAGCAGTACTTC | CSVPDSSSYEQYF | . | TRBJ2-7 | TRBV29-1 | .
TGTGCCAGCAGCTTGGCGGGGGGACTAGCGGAAATATCCTACAATGAGCAGTTCTTC | CASSLAGGLAEISYNEQFF | TRBD2 | TRBJ2-1 | TRBV5-4 | .
TGTGCCAGCAGTCAAGGGACTAGCGGGAGAGATACGCAGTATTTT | CASSQGTSGRDTQYF | TRBD2 | TRBJ2-3 | TRBV27 | .
TGTGCCAGCAGTTTATTTGGGCAGGGTTGGACTGAAGCTTTCTTT | CASSLFGQGWTEAFF | . | TRBJ1-1 | TRBV28 | .
TGTGCCAGCAGTTTATGGGCAGGAGGAAACAATGAGCAGTTCTTC | CASSLWAGGNNEQFF | . | TRBJ2-1 | TRBV28 | .
TGTGCCAGCAGTGAAGCGCTTCTACCGTGGCGGGGAAGCACAGATACGCAGTATTTT | CASSEALLPWRGSTDTQYF | . | TRBJ2-3 | TRBV6-1 | .
TGTGCCAGCAGCCCGATCAGCGGAGGGTTTTACGAGCAGTACTTC | CASSPISGGFYEQYF | . | TRBJ2-7 | TRBV9 | .
TGTGCCAGCAGTTTAGATGCAATGCGGGAGGGAAGCTACGAGCAGTACTTC | CASSLDAMREGSYEQYF | TRBD2 | TRBJ2-7 | TRBV27 | .
TGCGCCAGCAGCCAAGAGGGACACGAGCAGTACTTC | CASSQEGHEQYF | . | TRBJ2-7 | TRBV4-1 | .
TGTGCCAGCAGTGAAATGACAGGGGTGAAATATGGCTACACCTTC | CASSEMTGVKYGYTF | TRBD1 | TRBJ1-2 | TRBV6-1 | .
TGCAGCGCCCACGGGATGGCAGGGATGAACACTGAAGCTTTCTTT | CSAHGMAGMNTEAFF | . | TRBJ1-1 | TRBV29-1 | once